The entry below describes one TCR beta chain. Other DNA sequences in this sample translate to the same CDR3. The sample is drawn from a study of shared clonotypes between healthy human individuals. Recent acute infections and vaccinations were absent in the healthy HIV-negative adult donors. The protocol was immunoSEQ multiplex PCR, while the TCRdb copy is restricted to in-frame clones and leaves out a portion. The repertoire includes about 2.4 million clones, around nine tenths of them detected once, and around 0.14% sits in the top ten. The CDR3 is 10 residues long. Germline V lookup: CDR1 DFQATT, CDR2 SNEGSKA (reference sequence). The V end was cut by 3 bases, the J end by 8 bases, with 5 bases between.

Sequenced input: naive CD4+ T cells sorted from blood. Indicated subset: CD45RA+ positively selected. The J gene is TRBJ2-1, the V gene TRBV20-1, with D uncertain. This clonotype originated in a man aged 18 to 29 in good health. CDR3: CSARKDEQFF. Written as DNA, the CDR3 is TGCAGTGCTAGGAAGGATGAGCAGTTCTTC.